This TCR beta chain was retrieved from a study of blood T cell repertoires in COVID-19. Study context: The origin of the acute and convalescent COVID-19 samples was the United States, Italy and Spain. Sources were T cells, B-cell-depleted T cells, or PBMCs; the material itself was cDNA or gDNA.

The data were produced by immunoSEQ multiplex PCR, yet TCRdb's version contains in-frame clones alone and is incomplete. The data show under 350,000 clones, about 90% seen once. CDR1 and CDR2 (germline): MNHEY, SVGAGI. The CDR3 loop spans 13 amino acids. With 6 bases removed from V and 6 bases from J, the gap between germline ends came to 14 bases. The sample comprised peripheral blood. The sequence was obtained from a woman aged 25 to 39 with COVID-19, enrolled during active disease. The V and J genes are TRBV6-5 and TRBJ1-1, with unresolved D. As DNA, the CDR3 is TGTGCCAGCAGCCTTCGAGTGTTCGCTGAAGCTTTCTTT. Its protein product is CASSLRVFAEAFF.